The clone carrying this T cell receptor (beta chain) was found a few times. Antigen unknown. These data belong to a study of T-cell memory formation after mild COVID-19. Across the whole study: TCR clusters mostly belonged to single donors. Study results and caveats: Pre-infection memory showed some responding clones, and this suggested that cross-reactive memory joined. CD4/CD8 balance characterized clones contracting day 15 to 85, and CD4+ skew characterized later expanders. SARS-CoV-2 specificity of second-wave clones peaking day 37 was unconfirmed.

TCRdb redid the calling of the 5' RACE reads with MiXCR, one entry per CDR3 protein. The table has about 610,000 distinct CDR3 sequences, around 16% seen once. CDR1 KGHSH and CDR2 LQKENI come from the germline V gene. CDR3 length: 16 residues. V shed 3 bases and J 3 bases; nucleotides not matched to a gene: 10. V is TRBV18 and J is TRBJ2-7; 8 bases map to TRBD2. The sample comprised PBMCs or a T cell subset sorted from them (not recorded which). The receptor comes from an adult woman who had mild COVID-19 (a few samples of this study predate the infection). Cell type and time point are not known. CDR3 bases: TGTGCCAGCTCACCCCGCCATGGCGGGGGGATCTACGAGCAGTACTTC. It translates to CASSPRHGGGIYEQYF.